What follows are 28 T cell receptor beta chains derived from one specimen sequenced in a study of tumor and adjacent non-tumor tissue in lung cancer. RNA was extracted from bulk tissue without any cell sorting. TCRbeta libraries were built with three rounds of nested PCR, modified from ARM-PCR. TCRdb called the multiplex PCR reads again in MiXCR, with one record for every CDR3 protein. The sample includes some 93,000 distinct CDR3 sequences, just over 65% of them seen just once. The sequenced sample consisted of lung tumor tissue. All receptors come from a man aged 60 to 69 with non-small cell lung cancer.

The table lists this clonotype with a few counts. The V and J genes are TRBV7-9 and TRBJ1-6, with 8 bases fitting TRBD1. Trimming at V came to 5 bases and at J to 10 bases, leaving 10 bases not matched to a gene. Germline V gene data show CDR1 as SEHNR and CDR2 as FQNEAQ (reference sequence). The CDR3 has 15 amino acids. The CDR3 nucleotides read TGTGCCAGCAGCAAACCTGGGACAGGCGGCTCACCCCTCCACTTT. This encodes CASSKPGTGGSPLHF. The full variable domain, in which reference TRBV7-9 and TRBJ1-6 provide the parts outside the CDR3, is DTGVSQNPRHKITKRGQNVTFRCDPISEHNRLYWYRQTLGQGPEFLTYFQNEAQLEKSRLLSDRFSAERPKGSFSTLEIQRTEQGDSAMYLCASSKPGTGGSPLHFGNGTRLTVT.

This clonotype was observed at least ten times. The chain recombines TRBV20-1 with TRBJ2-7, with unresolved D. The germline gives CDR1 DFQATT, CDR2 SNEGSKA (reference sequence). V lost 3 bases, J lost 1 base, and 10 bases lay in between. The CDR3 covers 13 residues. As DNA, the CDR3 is TGCAGTGCTAGTCATAAGGCTTCCTACGAGCAGTACTTC. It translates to CSASHKASYEQYF.

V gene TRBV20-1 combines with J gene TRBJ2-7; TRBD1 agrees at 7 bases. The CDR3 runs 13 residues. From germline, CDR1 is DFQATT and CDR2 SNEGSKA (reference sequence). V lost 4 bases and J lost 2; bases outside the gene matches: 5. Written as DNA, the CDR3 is TGCAGTGCTACGACAGGGCATACCTACGAGCAGTACTTC. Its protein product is CSATTGHTYEQYF.

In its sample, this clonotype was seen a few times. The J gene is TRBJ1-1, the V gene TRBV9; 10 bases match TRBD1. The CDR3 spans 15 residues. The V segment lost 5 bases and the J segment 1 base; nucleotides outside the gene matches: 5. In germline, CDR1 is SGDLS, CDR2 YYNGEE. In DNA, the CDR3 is TGTGCCAGCAGGGGGACAGGGGTGGCGAACACTGAAGCTTTCTTT. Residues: CASRGTGVANTEAFF. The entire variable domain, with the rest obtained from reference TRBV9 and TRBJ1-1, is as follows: DSGVTQTPKHLITATGQRVTLRCSPRSGDLSVYWYQQSLDQGLQFLIQYYNGEERAKGNILERFSAQQFPDLHSELNLSSLELGDSALYFCASRGTGVANTEAFFGQGTRLTVV.

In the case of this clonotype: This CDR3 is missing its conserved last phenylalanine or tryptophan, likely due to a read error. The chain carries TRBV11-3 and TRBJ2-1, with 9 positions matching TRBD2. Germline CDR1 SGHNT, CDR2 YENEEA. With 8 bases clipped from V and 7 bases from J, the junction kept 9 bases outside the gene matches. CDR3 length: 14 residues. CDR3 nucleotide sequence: TGTGCCAGCCAGAGAATAGCGGGAGCTAATGAGCAGTTCCTC. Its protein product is CASQRIAGANEQFL.

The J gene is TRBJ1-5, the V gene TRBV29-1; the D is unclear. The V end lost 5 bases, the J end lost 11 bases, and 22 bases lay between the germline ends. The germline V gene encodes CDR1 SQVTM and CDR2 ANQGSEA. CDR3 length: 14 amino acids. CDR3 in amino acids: CSVLWEREGLTQHF. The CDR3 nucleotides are TGCAGCGTTCTGTGGGAGAGGGAGGGCCTGACCCAGCATTTT.

The CDR3 spells CAIQDTFTGELFF. The CDR3 nucleotides read TGTGCCATACAGGACACTTTCACCGGGGAGCTGTTTTTT. The rearrangement joins TRBV6-2 or TRBV6-3 to TRBJ2-2; possibly TRBD1 for D (5 bases). This CDR3 has 13 amino acids. Per the germline V gene, CDR1 is MNHEY and CDR2 is SVGEGT. V lost 10 bases to trimming and J lost 4 bases, with 13 bases between them.

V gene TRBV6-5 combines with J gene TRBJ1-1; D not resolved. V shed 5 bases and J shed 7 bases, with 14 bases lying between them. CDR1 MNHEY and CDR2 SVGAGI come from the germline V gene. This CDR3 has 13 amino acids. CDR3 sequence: CASSPTESSEAFF. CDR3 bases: TGTGCCAGCAGTCCCACAGAAAGCAGTGAAGCTTTCTTT.

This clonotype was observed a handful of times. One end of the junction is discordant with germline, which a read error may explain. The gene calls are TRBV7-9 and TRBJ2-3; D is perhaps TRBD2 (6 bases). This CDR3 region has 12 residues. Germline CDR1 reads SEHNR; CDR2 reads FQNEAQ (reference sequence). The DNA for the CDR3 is TGTGCCAGCGGTAGCGGCACAGATACGCGGTATTTT. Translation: CASGSGTDTRYF.

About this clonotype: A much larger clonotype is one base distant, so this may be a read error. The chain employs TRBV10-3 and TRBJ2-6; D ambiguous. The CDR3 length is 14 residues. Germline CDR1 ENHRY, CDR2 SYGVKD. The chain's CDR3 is CAIREEIGANVLTF. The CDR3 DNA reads TGTGCCATCCGTGAGGAGATTGGGGCCAACGTCCTGACTTTC.

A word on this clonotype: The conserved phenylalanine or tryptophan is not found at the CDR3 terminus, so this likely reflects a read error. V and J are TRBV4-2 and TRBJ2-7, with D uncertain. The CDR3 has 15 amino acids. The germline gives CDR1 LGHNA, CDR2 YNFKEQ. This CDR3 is CASSQELSHVHEQYL. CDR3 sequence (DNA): TGTGCCAGCAGCCAAGAACTAAGCCACGTGCACGAACAGTACTTA.

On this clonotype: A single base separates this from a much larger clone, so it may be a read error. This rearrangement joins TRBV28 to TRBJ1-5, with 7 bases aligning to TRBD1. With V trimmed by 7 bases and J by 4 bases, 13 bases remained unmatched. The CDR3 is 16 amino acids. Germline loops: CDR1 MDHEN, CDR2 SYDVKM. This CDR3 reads CASTITGAGGNQPQHF. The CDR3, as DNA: TGTGCCAGCACCATCACGGGGGCAGGGGGGAATCAGCCCCAGCATTTT.

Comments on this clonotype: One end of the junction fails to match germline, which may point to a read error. The CDR3 here is CVSSIRQAPYEQCF. The CDR3 DNA is TGTGTCAGCAGTATCCGACAAGCCCCCTACGAGCAGTGCTTC. This rearrangement joins TRBV28 to TRBJ2-7; D unresolved. The V gene's germline CDR1 is MDHEN and CDR2 SYDVKM. This CDR3 spans 14 amino acids.

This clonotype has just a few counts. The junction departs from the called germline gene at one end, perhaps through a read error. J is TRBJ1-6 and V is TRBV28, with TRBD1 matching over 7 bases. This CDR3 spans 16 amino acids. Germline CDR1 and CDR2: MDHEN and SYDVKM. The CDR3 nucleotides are TGTGCCAGCAGTTTGGGGCAGGGGGGGACCTATTCACCCCTCCGCTTT. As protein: CASSLGQGGTYSPLRF.

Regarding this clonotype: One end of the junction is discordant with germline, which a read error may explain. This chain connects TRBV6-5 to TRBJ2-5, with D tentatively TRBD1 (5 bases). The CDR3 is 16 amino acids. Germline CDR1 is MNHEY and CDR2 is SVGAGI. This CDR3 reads CVSSYSQQERGETQYF. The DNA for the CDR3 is TGTGTCAGCAGTTACTCTCAACAGGAAAGAGGCGAGACCCAGTACTTC.

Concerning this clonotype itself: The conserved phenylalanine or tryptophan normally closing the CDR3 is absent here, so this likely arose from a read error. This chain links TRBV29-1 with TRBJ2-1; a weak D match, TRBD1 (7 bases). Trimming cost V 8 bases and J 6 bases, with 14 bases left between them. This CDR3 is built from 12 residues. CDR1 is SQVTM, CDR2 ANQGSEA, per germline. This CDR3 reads CSIAGGCNEQFL. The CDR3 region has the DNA TGCAGCATTGCAGGGGGGTGCAATGAGCAGTTCCTC.

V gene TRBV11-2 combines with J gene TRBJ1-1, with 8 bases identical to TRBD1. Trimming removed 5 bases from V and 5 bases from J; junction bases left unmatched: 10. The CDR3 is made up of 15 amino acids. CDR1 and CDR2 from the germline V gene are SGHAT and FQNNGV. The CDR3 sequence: CASSPRQGIRTEAFF. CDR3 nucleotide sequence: TGTGCCAGCAGCCCTAGACAGGGGATAAGGACTGAAGCTTTCTTT.

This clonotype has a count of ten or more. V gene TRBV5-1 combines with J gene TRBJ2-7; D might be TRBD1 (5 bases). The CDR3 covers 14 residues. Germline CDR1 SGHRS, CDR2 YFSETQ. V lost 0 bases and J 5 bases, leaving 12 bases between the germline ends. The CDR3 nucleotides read TGCGCCAGCAGCTTGGGATGGGTAGGGGACGAGCAGTACTTC. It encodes CASSLGWVGDEQYF. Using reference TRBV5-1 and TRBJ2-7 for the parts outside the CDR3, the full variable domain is KAGVTQTPRYLIKTRGQQVTLSCSPISGHRSVSWYQQTPGQGLQFLFEYFSETQRNKGNFPGRFSGRQFSNSRSEMNVSTLELGDSALYLCASSLGWVGDEQYFGPGTRLTVT.

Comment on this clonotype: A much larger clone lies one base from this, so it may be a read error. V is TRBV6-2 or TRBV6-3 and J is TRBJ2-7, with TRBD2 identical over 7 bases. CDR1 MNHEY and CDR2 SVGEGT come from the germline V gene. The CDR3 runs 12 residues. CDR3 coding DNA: TGTGCCAACAGTAGACTAGCCCACGAGCAGTACTTC. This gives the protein CANSRLAHEQYF.

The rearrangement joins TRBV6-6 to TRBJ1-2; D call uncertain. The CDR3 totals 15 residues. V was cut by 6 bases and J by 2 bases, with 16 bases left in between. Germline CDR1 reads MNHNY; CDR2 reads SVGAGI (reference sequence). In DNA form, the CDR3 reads TGTGCCAGCAGCGATGAGGGCGTGAGGAACTATGGCTACACCTTC. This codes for CASSDEGVRNYGYTF.

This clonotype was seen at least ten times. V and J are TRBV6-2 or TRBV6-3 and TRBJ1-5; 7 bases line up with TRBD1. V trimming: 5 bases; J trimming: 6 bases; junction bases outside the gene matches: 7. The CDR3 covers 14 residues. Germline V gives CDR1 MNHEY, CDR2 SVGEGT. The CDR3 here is CASSETGRSQPQHF. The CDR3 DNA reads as TGTGCCAGCAGTGAGACAGGGAGAAGTCAGCCCCAGCATTTT.

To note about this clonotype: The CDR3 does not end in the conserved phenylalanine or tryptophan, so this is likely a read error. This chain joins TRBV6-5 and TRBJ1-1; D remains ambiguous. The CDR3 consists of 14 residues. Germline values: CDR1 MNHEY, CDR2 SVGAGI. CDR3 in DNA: TGTGCCAGCAGTTACTCGGCACAGAACACTGACGCTTTCTCT. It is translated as CASSYSAQNTDAFS.

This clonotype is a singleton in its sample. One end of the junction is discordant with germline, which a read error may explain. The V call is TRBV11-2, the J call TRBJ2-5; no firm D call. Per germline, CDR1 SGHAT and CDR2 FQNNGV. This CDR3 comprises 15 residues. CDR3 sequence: CAGSLGWSAQETQYF. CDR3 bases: TGTGCCGGCAGCTTAGGGTGGTCGGCCCAAGAGACCCAGTACTTT. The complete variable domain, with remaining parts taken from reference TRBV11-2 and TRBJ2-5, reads EAGVAQSPRYKIIEKRQSVAFWCNPISGHATLYWYQQILGQGPKLLIQFQNNGVVDDSQLPKDRFSAERLKGVDSTLKIQPAKLEDSAVYLCAGSLGWSAQETQYFGPGTRLLVL.

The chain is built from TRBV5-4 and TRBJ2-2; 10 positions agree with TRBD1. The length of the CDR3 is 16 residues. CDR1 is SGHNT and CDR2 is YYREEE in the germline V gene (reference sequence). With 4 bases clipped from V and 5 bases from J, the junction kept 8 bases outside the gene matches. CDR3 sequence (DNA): TGTGCCAGCAGCGGGGGACAGGGGAAGAGTACCGGGGAGCTGTTTTTT. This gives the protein CASSGGQGKSTGELFF. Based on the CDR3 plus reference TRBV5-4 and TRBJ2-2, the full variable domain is ETGVTQSPTHLIKTRGQQVTLRCSSQSGHNTVSWYQQALGQGPQFIFQYYREEENGRGNFPPRFSGLQFPNYSSELNVNALELDDSALYLCASSGGQGKSTGELFFGEGSRLTVL.

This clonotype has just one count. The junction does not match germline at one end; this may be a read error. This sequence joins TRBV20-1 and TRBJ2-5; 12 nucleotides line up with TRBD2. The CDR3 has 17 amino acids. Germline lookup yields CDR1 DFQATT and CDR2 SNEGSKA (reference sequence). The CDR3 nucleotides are TGCAGTGCTAGTCCAGGACTAGCGGGACTCGCCCAAGATACCCAGTACTTC. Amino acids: CSASPGLAGLAQDTQYF.

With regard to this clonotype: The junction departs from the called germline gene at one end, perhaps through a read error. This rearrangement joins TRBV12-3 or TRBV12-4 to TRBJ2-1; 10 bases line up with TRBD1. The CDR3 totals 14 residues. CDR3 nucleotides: TGTGCCAGCAGTAATGACAGGGGGCTCAATGAGCAGTTCTTT. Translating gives CASSNDRGLNEQFF.

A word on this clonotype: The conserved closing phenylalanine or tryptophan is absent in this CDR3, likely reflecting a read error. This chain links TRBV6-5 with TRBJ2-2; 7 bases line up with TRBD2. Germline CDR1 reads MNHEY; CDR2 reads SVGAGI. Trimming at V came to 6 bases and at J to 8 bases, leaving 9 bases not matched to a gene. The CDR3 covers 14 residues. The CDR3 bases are TGTGCCAGCAGCACTAGCGTCGTCACAGGGGAGCTGTTTTCT. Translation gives CASSTSVVTGELFS.

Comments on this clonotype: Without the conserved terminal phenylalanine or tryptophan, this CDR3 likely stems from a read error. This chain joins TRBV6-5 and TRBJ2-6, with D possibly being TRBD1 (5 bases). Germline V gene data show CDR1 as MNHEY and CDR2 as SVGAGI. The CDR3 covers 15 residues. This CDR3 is CASSHRHSGASVLTL. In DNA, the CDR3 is TGTGCCAGCAGTCACCGTCACTCTGGGGCCAGCGTCCTGACTCTC.